This passage covers 14 T cell receptor beta chains from one sample sequenced in a study of blood T cell repertoires in COVID-19. TCRdb's table, derived via immunoSEQ multiplex PCR, lists solely in-frame clones and lacks some. The sample holds 160,000 or so clones, 87% seen once. Sequencing was carried out using peripheral blood. These TCRs come from an older woman who had recovered from COVID-19.

The gene calls are TRBV7-3 and TRBJ2-3; TRBD2 agrees at 14 bases. The CDR3 consists of 17 residues. Germline V gene sequence: CDR1 SGHTA, CDR2 FQGTGA. After removal of 4 bases from V and 0 bases from J, the junction contained 3 bases not matched to a gene. CDR3 in amino acids: CASSSGLAGGSTDTQYF. CDR3 coding DNA: TGTGCCAGCAGCTCCGGACTAGCGGGGGGTAGCACAGATACGCAGTATTTT.

The CDR3 here is CARTRGFQAGTDTQYF. The CDR3 region has the DNA TGTGCCAGGACCAGGGGATTTCAAGCAGGCACAGATACGCAGTATTTT. The chain links TRBV2 to TRBJ2-3, with D possibly TRBD1 on 6 matching bases. Trimming cost V 9 bases and J 1 base, with 20 bases left between them. The CDR3 sequence is 16 residues long. Per the germline V gene, CDR1 is SNHLY and CDR2 is FYNNEI.

The chain couples TRBV7-9 to TRBJ2-3; tentative D call: TRBD1 (5 bases). This CDR3 is built from 14 residues. Looked up from germline, CDR1 is SEHNR and CDR2 is FQNEAQ (reference sequence). V dropped 10 bases and J dropped 2 bases, with 16 bases sitting between them. CDR3 loop: CATKGGHPTDTQYF. The DNA of the CDR3 is TGTGCCACCAAGGGTGGACATCCCACAGATACGCAGTATTTT.

The chain couples TRBV2 to TRBJ2-5, with 9 nucleotides matching TRBD1. V was pared by 3 bases and J by 5 bases, with 7 bases of the junction left unmatched. The germline V gene encodes CDR1 SNHLY and CDR2 FYNNEI. CDR3 length: 15 residues. The CDR3 loop reads CASSDLGQGGETQYF. In DNA, the CDR3 is TGTGCCAGCAGTGATTTGGGACAGGGTGGCGAGACCCAGTACTTC. Looking up the rest from reference TRBV2 and TRBJ2-5 gives the full variable domain: EPEVTQTPSHQVTQMGQEVILRCVPISNHLYFYWYRQILGQKVEFLVSFYNNEISEKSEIFDDQFSVERPDGSNFTLKIRSTKLEDSAMYFCASSDLGQGGETQYFGPGTRLLVL.

The V call is TRBV7-9, the J call TRBJ1-2; weak D call: TRBD1 (5 bases). V lost 5 bases, J lost 8 bases, and 15 bases lay in between. CDR1 and CDR2 from the germline V gene are SEHNR and FQNEAQ (reference sequence). This CDR3 has 13 amino acids. CDR3 in amino acids: CASSPQGQRGYTF. DNA of the CDR3: TGTGCCAGCAGCCCGCAGGGCCAACGGGGCTACACCTTC.

This chain links TRBV19 with TRBJ1-5; 9 nucleotides align to TRBD1. Per germline, CDR1 LNHDA and CDR2 SQIVND (reference sequence). The CDR3 is 19 residues long. V lost 6 bases to trimming and J lost 2 bases; unmatched junction nucleotides: 17. DNA of the CDR3: TGTGCCAGTAGCCGCCGTCGGGACAGGGTAGCGGGTGGCAATCAGCCCCAGCATTTT. The encoded protein is CASSRRRDRVAGGNQPQHF.

The chain has TRBV28 and TRBJ2-1; 8 bases match TRBD2. Germline V gene sequence: CDR1 MDHEN, CDR2 SYDVKM. V gave up 6 bases and J gave up 4 bases; unmatched junction bases: 2. This CDR3 has 13 residues. The CDR3 protein is CASRSGGYNEQFF. As DNA, the CDR3 is TGTGCCAGCAGGTCGGGGGGGTACAATGAGCAGTTCTTC.

There are many counts of this clone. The chain couples TRBV2 to TRBJ1-4; D is perhaps TRBD1 (5 bases). The germline gives CDR1 SNHLY, CDR2 FYNNEI. CDR3 length: 13 amino acids. V was cut by 6 bases and J by 8 bases, with 13 bases left in between. In DNA, the CDR3 is TGTGCCAGCAGGAACAGGTCACCCGAAAAACTGTTTTTT. This translates into CASRNRSPEKLFF.

This clone was found once. V and J are TRBV4-1 and TRBJ1-2; D gene ambiguous. Germline V gives CDR1 MGHRA, CDR2 YSYEKL. This CDR3 region has 15 residues. V dropped 4 bases and J dropped 0 bases, with 12 bases sitting between them. The CDR3 reads CASSLNPSSNYGYTF. As DNA, the CDR3 is TGCGCCAGCAGCCTAAATCCCTCTTCTAACTATGGCTACACCTTC.

The count of this clone is one. This chain joins TRBV5-1 and TRBJ1-6; the D gene is possibly TRBD1 (6 bases). V was trimmed by 0 bases and J by 4 bases, leaving 14 bases between them. This CDR3 contains 17 residues. Germline V gene lookup returns CDR1 SGHRS and CDR2 YFSETQ. This CDR3 reads CASSLGPRGQYNSPLHF. The CDR3 region has the DNA TGCGCCAGCAGCTTGGGTCCCCGGGGACAATATAATTCACCCCTCCACTTT.

This chain uses TRBV19 with TRBJ1-2; D gene ambiguous. Trimming removed 5 bases from V and 0 bases from J, with 13 bases in between. Germline-derived CDR1 and CDR2 are LNHDA and SQIVND (reference sequence). The CDR3 covers 15 residues. CDR3 DNA: TGTGCCAGTAGTGCTCAAAGCACTACTAACTATGGCTACACCTTC. Translation gives CASSAQSTTNYGYTF.

The chain is built from TRBV24-1 and TRBJ2-3; the match to TRBD2 covers 8 bases. V lost 1 base, J lost 2 bases, and 7 bases stayed unmatched. Germline V gene sequence: CDR1 KGHDR, CDR2 SFDVKD. The CDR3 is 17 amino acids. The CDR3 loop reads CATSDFAGGPPTDTQYF. The CDR3 nucleotides read TGTGCCACCAGTGATTTTGCGGGGGGCCCCCCCACAGATACGCAGTATTTT.

The chain has TRBV5-6 and TRBJ1-6, with TRBD1 identical over 7 bases. This CDR3 spans 14 amino acids. Germline V lookup: CDR1 SGHDT, CDR2 YYEEEE. Trimming removed 3 bases from V and 8 bases from J; junction bases left unmatched: 5. The CDR3 region has the DNA TGTGCCAGCAGCTGGGGACAGCGAGATTCACCCCTCCACTTT. This encodes CASSWGQRDSPLHF.

This clone was counted a single time. The genes are TRBV5-1 and TRBJ1-3; TRBD1 matches at 8 bases. V dropped 1 base and J dropped 4; count of bases not matched to a gene: 4. This CDR3 region has 15 residues. Germline CDR1 SGHRS, CDR2 YFSETQ. The CDR3 loop is CASSLRQGQGNTIYF. The CDR3 DNA follows: TGCGCCAGCAGCTTGAGACAGGGGCAGGGAAACACCATATATTTT.